This record looks at one T cell receptor beta chain sequence and its context. This CDR3 contains 13 residues. From germline, CDR1 is MNHEY and CDR2 SMNVEV (reference sequence). Between the trimmed V and J ends, which lost 6 bases and 1 base, there was a span of 8 bases. Only in-frame clones appear in the TCRdb table, and some are missing; sequencing was by immunoSEQ multiplex PCR. The sample yields under 1 million clones, around 92% seen once. The data were obtained in a study of shared clonotypes between healthy human individuals. It was CD45RO-negative cells, positively selected for CCR7, that made up naive CD8 cells, with terminally differentiated effector memory CD45RA+ cells excluded.

Sample: naive CD8+ T cells sorted from blood. The source of this sequence is a young man in good health. This chain uses TRBV27 with TRBJ2-3; D not resolved. The CDR3 here is CASRSFGTDTQYF. CDR3 DNA sequence: TGTGCCAGCAGGTCGTTCGGCACAGATACGCAGTATTTT.